Below, 29 T cell receptor beta chains from the same sample are listed, as sequenced in a study of cytomegalovirus exposure and HLA in healthy donors. The PCR made use of 60 Vbeta and 13 Jbeta primers. TCRdb's copy holds only in-frame clones and misses some; the assay was immunoSEQ multiplex PCR. The repertoire holds tens of thousands of clones, with around 80% as singletons. The specimen was PBMCs. These receptors originate from a man aged 35-49 years in good health and CMV-seronegative.

The J gene is TRBJ2-5, the V gene TRBV5-1, with D perhaps matching TRBD2 (5 bases). V lost 4 bases, J lost 2 bases, and 15 bases lay in between. The CDR3 has 15 residues. CDR1 is SGHRS, CDR2 YFSETQ, per germline. The CDR3 DNA reads TGCGCCAGCAGCCCGTTGCTAGCTTTACAAGAGACCCAGTACTTC. It translates to CASSPLLALQETQYF.

This rearrangement joins TRBV14 to TRBJ1-1; maybe TRBD1 (5 bases). Germline CDR1 and CDR2: SGHDN and FVKESK. The CDR3 consists of 14 residues. V shed 3 bases and J shed 6 bases, with 14 bases lying between them. The CDR3 bases are TGTGCCAGCAGCCAGATAACATGGGGGGCTGAAGCTTTCTTT. This codes for CASSQITWGAEAFF.

The chain recombines TRBV19 with TRBJ1-2, with D perhaps matching TRBD1 (5 bases). This CDR3 is 15 amino acids long. Deletions cut 5 bases from V and 4 bases from J, with 17 bases between. CDR1 and CDR2 (germline): LNHDA, SQIVND (reference sequence). CDR3 in DNA: TGTGCCAGTAGTCTAAGGATCCAGGGTGCCTATGGCTACACCTTC. Translating it yields CASSLRIQGAYGYTF.

J is TRBJ2-7 and V is TRBV11-3; no firm D call. This CDR3 is 13 amino acids long. Trimming removed 0 bases from V and 3 bases from J, with 6 bases in between. Germline CDR1 reads SGHNT; CDR2 reads YENEEA. CDR3 coding DNA: TGTGCCAGCAGCTTAGAGCGGAACTACGAGCAGTACTTC. Its protein product is CASSLERNYEQYF. Together with reference TRBV11-3 and TRBJ2-7, the CDR3 gives the full variable domain: EAGVVQSPRYKIIEKKQPVAFWCNPISGHNTLYWYLQNLGQGPELLIRYENEEAVDDSQLPKDRFSAERLKGVDSTLKIQPAELGDSAVYLCASSLERNYEQYFGPGTRLTVT.

The rearrangement uses TRBV9 and TRBJ2-1; 13 nucleotides align to TRBD2. CDR3 length: 19 amino acids. Per the germline V gene, CDR1 is SGDLS and CDR2 is YYNGEE. The ends lost 0 bases at V and 7 bases at J; junction bases unmatched: 13. The CDR3 region has the DNA TGTGCCAGCAGCGTAGCTACATGGACTAGCGGGAGACTATCGAATGAGCAGTTCTTC. It translates to CASSVATWTSGRLSNEQFF.

The V gene is TRBV10-2, the J gene TRBJ1-1; D is uncertain. Trimming took off 1 base at V and 0 bases at J, with 12 bases between the two ends. Germline CDR1 is WSHSY and CDR2 is SAAADI. This CDR3 spans 16 amino acids. Here the CDR3 DNA reads TGCGCCAGCAGTGAGTACGGGAATCTGATGAACACTGAAGCTTTCTTT. It yields the protein CASSEYGNLMNTEAFF.

The J gene is TRBJ1-1, the V gene TRBV18; perhaps TRBD1 as D (5 bases). The CDR3 totals 17 residues. V lost 4 bases and J 4 bases, leaving 22 bases between the germline ends. The germline gives CDR1 KGHSH, CDR2 LQKENI. The CDR3 protein is CASSQSGQGRGSTEAFF. Written as DNA, the CDR3 is TGTGCCAGCTCACAGTCCGGGCAGGGAAGGGGAAGCACTGAAGCTTTCTTT.

The chain carries TRBV6-1 and TRBJ1-1; maybe TRBD1 (5 bases). V dropped 6 bases and J dropped 0 bases, with 14 bases sitting between them. Germline V lookup: CDR1 MNHNS, CDR2 SASEGT. CDR3 size: 15 residues. CDR3 loop: CASRRQLFMNTEAFF. The CDR3 DNA reads TGTGCCAGCAGACGACAGCTCTTCATGAACACTGAAGCTTTCTTT.

This sequence joins TRBV5-1 and TRBJ2-1, with TRBD2 as a possible D gene (5 bases). V was shortened by 4 bases and J by 4 bases, with 18 bases between the two germline ends. This CDR3 is built from 16 residues. Germline V gene lookup returns CDR1 SGHRS and CDR2 YFSETQ. CDR3: CASSPDGLTDYNEQFF. The CDR3 nucleotides read TGCGCCAGCAGCCCGGACGGACTCACCGATTACAATGAGCAGTTCTTC.

V and J are TRBV29-1 and TRBJ1-2; 9 bases are shared with TRBD1. Germline CDR1 reads SQVTM; CDR2 reads ANQGSEA. This CDR3 is 14 amino acids long. Losses at the gene ends were 7 bases for V and 7 bases for J; bases not matched to a gene: 13. The CDR3, as DNA: TGCAGCGCGTCCTCTGAACAGGGGGCACTTGGCTACACCTTC. It is translated as CSASSEQGALGYTF.

This chain uses TRBV29-1 with TRBJ2-5; D gene ambiguous. CDR1 is SQVTM, CDR2 ANQGSEA, per germline. The V gene lost 4 bases and the J gene lost 1 base, with 7 bases spanning the gap. The CDR3 totals 12 residues. In DNA form, the CDR3 reads TGCAGCGTTGGGGCTTCCCAAGAGACCCAGTACTTC. This translates into CSVGASQETQYF. The entire variable domain, with the rest obtained from reference TRBV29-1 and TRBJ2-5, is as follows: SAVISQKPSRDICQRGTSLTIQCQVDSQVTMMFWYRQQPGQSLTLIATANQGSEATYESGFVIDKFPISRPNLTFSTLTVSNMSPEDSSIYLCSVGASQETQYFGPGTRLLVL.

The chain uses TRBV29-1 and TRBJ1-2, with 9 bases identical to TRBD1. This CDR3 has 13 amino acids. Germline trimming cut 7 bases from V and 4 bases from J; bases unmatched to any gene: 7. CDR1 SQVTM and CDR2 ANQGSEA come from the germline V gene. This CDR3 reads CSARTGAIYGYTF. The CDR3 DNA is TGCAGCGCACGGACAGGGGCGATCTATGGCTACACCTTC. Drawing the rest from reference TRBV29-1 and TRBJ1-2, the complete variable domain is SAVISQKPSRDICQRGTSLTIQCQVDSQVTMMFWYRQQPGQSLTLIATANQGSEATYESGFVIDKFPISRPNLTFSTLTVSNMSPEDSSIYLCSARTGAIYGYTFGSGTRLTVV.

The chain combines TRBV6-6 with TRBJ2-7; 9 bases are shared with TRBD1. J was trimmed by 2 bases and V by 4 bases; bases with no gene match: 6. The germline CDR1 and CDR2 sequences are MNHNY and SVGAGI (reference sequence). The CDR3 loop spans 15 amino acids. CDR3 loop: CASSSPGTGTYEQYF. The CDR3, as DNA: TGTGCCAGCAGTTCCCCCGGGACAGGGACCTACGAGCAGTACTTC.

This sequence joins TRBV6-5 and TRBJ2-7; perhaps TRBD2 as D (6 bases). From germline, CDR1 is MNHEY and CDR2 SVGAGI. The CDR3 totals 15 residues. Trimming cost V 5 bases and J 0 bases, with 14 bases left between them. The CDR3 sequence is CASSPRDGSSYEQYF. The DNA of the CDR3 is TGTGCCAGCAGTCCCCGGGACGGGAGCTCCTACGAGCAGTACTTC.

The table lists this clone with a count of one. V and J are TRBV4-2 and TRBJ1-2; D not certain. The germline V gene has CDR1 LGHNA and CDR2 YNFKEQ. This CDR3 has 15 amino acids. The V end was cut by 0 bases, the J end by 4 bases, with 12 bases between. The chain's CDR3 is CASSQDFPASYGYTF. In DNA, the CDR3 is TGTGCCAGCAGCCAAGATTTCCCAGCGAGCTATGGCTACACCTTC.

The rearrangement joins TRBV15 to TRBJ1-1; tentatively, D is TRBD1 (6 bases). This CDR3 has 15 amino acids. Looked up from germline, CDR1 is LNHNV and CDR2 is YYDKDF (reference sequence). With 4 bases removed from V and 0 bases from J, the gap between germline ends came to 12 bases. The chain's CDR3 is CATSNNRALNTEAFF. CDR3 DNA: TGTGCCACCAGCAATAACAGGGCCCTGAACACTGAAGCTTTCTTT.

The chain links TRBV6-5 to TRBJ1-2; D is undetermined. Germline assignment: CDR1 MNHEY and CDR2 SVGAGI. V was shortened by 5 bases and J by 7 bases, with 5 bases between the two germline ends. CDR3 length equals 10 residues. The CDR3 region has the DNA TGTGCCAGCAGTGTAATTGGCTACACCTTC. It specifies CASSVIGYTF.

This clone has just one count. The chain combines TRBV28 with TRBJ2-7, with D uncertain. CDR3 length: 11 amino acids. V was pared by 5 bases and J by 2 bases, with 4 bases between. Germline CDR1 MDHEN, CDR2 SYDVKM. In DNA, the CDR3 is TGTGCCAGCAGTCCAGCCTACGAGCAGTACTTC. Protein sequence: CASSPAYEQYF. Using reference TRBV28 and TRBJ2-7 for the parts outside the CDR3, the full variable domain is DVKVTQSSRYLVKRTGEKVFLECVQDMDHENMFWYRQDPGLGLRLIYFSYDVKMKEKGDIPEGYSVSREKKERFSLILESASTNQTSMYLCASSPAYEQYFGPGTRLTVT.

The table lists this clone with many counts. This chain links TRBV27 with TRBJ1-1, with D hard to call. Trimming shortened V by 4 bases and J by 0 bases, and 12 bases separated the two germline ends. CDR3 length: 15 amino acids. Germline CDR1 is MNHEY and CDR2 is SMNVEV (reference sequence). The CDR3 nucleotides are TGTGCCAGCAGTTCCGGGAGCCCTATGAACACTGAAGCTTTCTTT. Encoded protein: CASSSGSPMNTEAFF.

The chain has TRBV6-5 and TRBJ2-3; no clear D. CDR1 is MNHEY and CDR2 is SVGAGI in the germline V gene. The CDR3 totals 14 residues. Trimming left V 8 bases short and J 0 bases short, with 12 bases between. The DNA of the CDR3 is TGTGCCAGCGGTGTTCGAACTAGCACAGATACGCAGTATTTT. Amino acids: CASGVRTSTDTQYF.

Only a few counts were recorded for this clone. The chain recombines TRBV28 with TRBJ2-7; unclear D gene. Germline V gene data show CDR1 as MDHEN and CDR2 as SYDVKM. Deletions cut 6 bases from V and 3 bases from J, with 6 bases between. This CDR3 spans 11 amino acids. The CDR3 reads CASRSSYEQYF. The CDR3, as DNA: TGTGCCAGCAGGTCGAGCTACGAGCAGTACTTC.

The rearrangement joins TRBV5-6 to TRBJ2-1, with a weak D call TRBD2 (5 bases). The length of the CDR3 is 15 residues. Germline V gene sequence: CDR1 SGHDT, CDR2 YYEEEE. Deletions cut 5 bases from V and 5 bases from J, with 17 bases between. DNA of the CDR3: TGTGCCAGCAGAATGGGGAGTGGTAGAAACAATGAGCAGTTCTTC. Translation gives CASRMGSGRNNEQFF.

A single count supports this clone. The chain has TRBV11-3 and TRBJ1-1; perhaps TRBD1 as D (5 bases). The CDR3 runs to 16 residues. The germline V gene has CDR1 SGHNT and CDR2 YENEEA. Trimming removed 1 base at V and 0 bases at J, with 12 bases between. CDR3 nucleotide sequence: TGTGCCAGCAGCTTAGCACAGGCTAGGATGAACACTGAAGCTTTCTTT. Translation: CASSLAQARMNTEAFF.

The chain has TRBV29-1 and TRBJ2-7; 7 positions agree with TRBD1. This CDR3 spans 13 amino acids. Germline V CDR1 and CDR2: SQVTM, ANQGSEA. V lost 3 bases, J lost 4 bases, and 6 bases stayed unmatched. In DNA form, the CDR3 reads TGCAGCGTTGAGGGGTGGGACAGTTACGAGCAGTACTTC. Its protein is CSVEGWDSYEQYF.

The chain links TRBV4-1 to TRBJ2-7; no reliable D call. This CDR3 contains 16 residues. V lost 1 base, J lost 2 bases, and 15 bases lay in between. CDR1 is MGHRA and CDR2 is YSYEKL in the germline V gene. DNA for the CDR3: TGCGCCAGCAGCCAAGGTGTCAACCAGATCACCTACGAGCAGTACTTC. It specifies CASSQGVNQITYEQYF.

This clone occurred a few times. The V gene is TRBV6-1, the J gene TRBJ1-1, with D perhaps TRBD1 (6 bases). The CDR3 totals 14 residues. From germline, CDR1 is MNHNS and CDR2 SASEGT. The ends were cut back, 1 base at V and 9 bases at J, with 15 bases in the middle. CDR3: CASSEVRSQGQAFF. CDR3 DNA sequence: TGTGCCAGCAGTGAAGTCCGGTCACAGGGCCAAGCTTTCTTT.

The CDR3 loop is CASSPETVPGYNEQFF. The CDR3 DNA follows: TGCGCCAGCAGCCCGGAGACAGTCCCGGGTTACAATGAGCAGTTCTTC. The gene calls are TRBV5-1 and TRBJ2-1; D perhaps matches TRBD1 (5 bases). Trimming removed 4 bases from V and 4 bases from J, with 18 bases in between. The CDR3 is 16 residues long. Germline CDR1 SGHRS, CDR2 YFSETQ.

The CDR3, as DNA: TGTGCCAGCAGTGCCAGCCCCCCACAGGGAAACACCATATATTTT. It is translated as CASSASPPQGNTIYF. The chain combines TRBV25-1 with TRBJ1-3; no clear D gene. Germline CDR1 is MGHDK and CDR2 is SYGVNS. The CDR3 contains 15 residues. Trimming stripped 4 bases from V and 4 bases from J, with 14 bases between.

The chain links TRBV6-1 to TRBJ1-2; 8 bases are shared with TRBD1. From germline, CDR1 is MNHNS and CDR2 SASEGT. V was clipped by 4 bases and J by 0 bases; unmatched bases: 7. The CDR3 runs to 16 residues. The CDR3, as DNA: TGTGCCAGCAGTGTGCAGTACAGGGGGGCTAACTATGGCTACACCTTC. It is translated as CASSVQYRGANYGYTF.